These 14 T cell receptor beta chains were sequenced from one sample in a study of blood T cells in healthy people across ages. It was with a sample-barcoded 5' primer and a J-beta primer mix that a second PCR of roughly 7 to 12 cycles was run. TCRdb called the 5' RACE reads again in MiXCR, with one record for every CDR3 protein. This sample has around 1,800,000 distinct CDR3 sequences, with roughly 43% found just once. The specimen was blood. Receptors originate from a human donor in good health.

Ten or more counts support this clonotype. The chain recombines TRBV7-6 with TRBJ2-6; D is ambiguous. Trimming cost V 6 bases and J 0 bases, with 9 bases left between them. The CDR3 sequence is 15 residues long. Germline V CDR1 and CDR2: SGHVS, FNYEAQ. This chain's CDR3 is CASSRTASGANVLTF. The CDR3, as DNA: TGTGCCAGCAGTCGGACGGCCTCTGGGGCCAACGTCCTGACTTTC.

Here the CDR3 reads CASSIRIPTDTQYF. CDR3 nucleotides: TGTGCCAGTAGTATCAGGATTCCCACAGATACGCAGTATTTT. V gene TRBV19 combines with J gene TRBJ2-3; no clear D. The V end lost 3 bases, the J end lost 2 bases, and 9 bases lay between the germline ends. This CDR3 region has 14 residues. CDR1 and CDR2 (germline): LNHDA, SQIVND (reference sequence).

CDR3 region: CAIPGTSNEQFF. CDR3 DNA: TGTGCCATCCCCGGGACCTCCAATGAGCAGTTCTTC. The chain couples TRBV10-3 to TRBJ2-1; tentatively, D is TRBD1 or TRBD2 (5 bases each). Germline values: CDR1 ENHRY, CDR2 SYGVKD. This CDR3 contains 12 residues. V lost 8 bases, J lost 6 bases, and 11 bases lay in between.

The chain has TRBV2 and TRBJ1-2; 7 bases fit TRBD1. V was clipped by 5 bases and J by 4 bases; unmatched bases: 10. The CDR3 is 15 residues long. Germline loops: CDR1 SNHLY, CDR2 FYNNEI. The DNA for the CDR3 is TGTGCCAGCAGTAAGGGACAGCGACCTTTCTATGGCTACACCTTC. Protein product: CASSKGQRPFYGYTF.

The chain joins TRBV4-2 to TRBJ1-1, with a weak D call TRBD1 (5 bases). Deletions cut 3 bases from V and 1 base from J, with 12 bases between. CDR3 size: 15 residues. Germline CDR1 LGHNA, CDR2 YNFKEQ. CDR3 in DNA: TGTGCCAGCAGCCATTTCTCTCAGGGGAACACTGAAGCTTTCTTT. Protein sequence: CASSHFSQGNTEAFF.

This clonotype was seen once. Mismatch with germline at one junction end may stem from a read error. V gene TRBV5-1 combines with J gene TRBJ2-7; weak D call: TRBD1 (5 bases). The germline V gene has CDR1 SGHRS and CDR2 YFSETQ. The CDR3 totals 14 residues. As DNA, the CDR3 is TGCGCCGGCAGCCCAGGGTTTACGGTTCGCGAGCAGTACTTC. It encodes CAGSPGFTVREQYF.

A remark on this clonotype: Relative to the germline gene, one junction end is altered; a read error may explain this. V usage is TRBV3-1 and J usage is TRBJ1-5; D is possibly TRBD1 (5 bases). The germline CDR1 and CDR2 sequences are LGHDT and YNNKEL (reference sequence). This CDR3 has 13 amino acids. The CDR3 nucleotides are TGTGCCAGCAGCAAGACAGAGAATCAGCCCCGGCATTTT. Translation gives CASSKTENQPRHF. The full variable domain, completed using reference TRBV3-1 and TRBJ1-5, is DTAVSQTPKYLVTQMGNDKSIKCEQNLGHDTMYWYKQDSKKFLKIMFSYNNKELIINETVPNRFSPKSPDKAHLNLHINSLELGDSAVYFCASSKTENQPRHFGDGTRLSIL.

This clonotype has just a few counts. V and J are TRBV29-1 and TRBJ2-5, with 11 nucleotides matching TRBD1. The CDR3 runs 13 residues. The germline gives CDR1 SQVTM, CDR2 ANQGSEA. With 7 bases clipped from V and 11 bases from J, the junction kept 12 bases outside the gene matches. CDR3 region: CSAWDRGTSEQYF. CDR3 bases: TGCAGCGCTTGGGACAGGGGGACGTCGGAGCAGTACTTC.

This clonotype occurred a few times. CDR3 DNA sequence: TGTGCCAGCAGCGTAGATGGAGGGAGTCAGCAGTACTTC. This encodes CASSVDGGSQQYF. This chain links TRBV9 with TRBJ2-7; the D gene is possibly TRBD2 (6 bases). Per germline, CDR1 SGDLS and CDR2 YYNGEE. Trimming shortened V by 0 bases and J by 8 bases, and 12 bases separated the two germline ends. This CDR3 comprises 13 residues.

The chain joins TRBV14 to TRBJ2-7; the D is unclear. Trimming took 4 bases from V and 4 from J, leaving 20 bases between them. CDR1 and CDR2 (germline): SGHDN, FVKESK. The CDR3 runs to 16 residues. In nucleotides, the CDR3 is TGTGCCAGCAGCCCGTCTCCCCGGGTTTCTGGGTACGAGCAGTACTTC. Protein sequence: CASSPSPRVSGYEQYF.

In this sample, this clonotype turned up a few times. The chain is built from TRBV3-1 and TRBJ2-5; D ambiguous. The V gene lost 8 bases and the J gene lost 0 bases, with 7 bases spanning the gap. Germline CDR1 is LGHDT and CDR2 is YNNKEL (reference sequence). CDR3 length: 12 amino acids. CDR3 region: CASRMYQETQYF. CDR3 DNA: TGTGCCAGCCGGATGTACCAAGAGACCCAGTACTTC.

The J gene is TRBJ2-5, the V gene TRBV12-3 or TRBV12-4, with TRBD1 matching 8 bases. The CDR3 is 16 residues long. Trimming at V came to 5 bases and at J to 2 bases, leaving 10 bases not matched to a gene. The CDR3 DNA is TGTGCCAGCAGTCAACAGGGGGAAGGAGTACAAGAGACCCAGTACTTC. Translation gives CASSQQGEGVQETQYF.

The chain couples TRBV7-8 to TRBJ2-7, with TRBD1 as a possible D gene (6 bases). CDR3 length: 14 residues. V dropped 5 bases and J dropped 2 bases, with 13 bases sitting between them. Germline CDR1 and CDR2: SGHVS and FQNEAQ. This CDR3 reads CASSHRERTYEQYF. CDR3 nucleotides: TGTGCCAGCAGCCACAGGGAGAGGACCTACGAGCAGTACTTC. The whole variable domain, filled in from reference TRBV7-8 and TRBJ2-7, reads GAGVSQSPRYKVAKRGQDVALRCDPISGHVSLFWYQQALGQGPEFLTYFQNEAQLDKSGLPSDRFFAERPEGSVSTLKIQRTQQEDSAVYLCASSHRERTYEQYFGPGTRLTVT.

This clonotype occurred a few times. This chain uses TRBV29-1 with TRBJ2-7; tentative D call: TRBD2 (5 bases). This CDR3 contains 17 residues. Germline V gives CDR1 SQVTM, CDR2 ANQGSEA. With 5 bases removed from V and 0 bases from J, the gap between germline ends came to 23 bases. This CDR3 is CSVRGVEERRSSYEQYF. As DNA, the CDR3 is TGCAGCGTTCGGGGTGTGGAGGAGCGGCGTAGCTCCTACGAGCAGTACTTC.